The 21 T cell receptor beta chains below come from one sample, sequenced in a study of blood T cells in healthy people across ages. A sample-barcoded 5' primer and a J-beta primer mix were used in a second PCR of roughly 6 to 12 cycles. TCRdb called the 5' RACE reads again in MiXCR, with one record for every CDR3 protein. Seen here are approximately 490,000 distinct CDR3 sequences, less than 25% observed once, and the top ten hold around 10%. The same specimen was also included in a second study, on T cells of mothers and their children.

Sample: blood. The source of these receptors is a boy younger than 18 in good health.

The chain uses TRBV27 and TRBJ2-1; TRBD1 agrees at 7 bases. CDR1 and CDR2 from the germline V gene are MNHEY and SMNVEV (reference sequence). The CDR3 runs 16 residues. With V trimmed by 8 bases and J by 5 bases, 15 bases remained unmatched. CDR3 sequence: CASPPLQGRGHNEQFF. The CDR3 DNA follows: TGTGCCAGCCCACCCCTACAGGGTAGGGGGCACAATGAGCAGTTCTTC.

The V gene is TRBV2, the J gene TRBJ2-5; no definite D call. There are 13 residues in the CDR3. Trimming pared 8 bases from V and 2 bases from J, leaving 12 bases between. Germline assignment: CDR1 SNHLY and CDR2 FYNNEI. The CDR3 region has the DNA TGTGCCAGCTACAGACGCGAGCAAGAGACCCAGTACTTC. It translates to CASYRREQETQYF.

The V and J genes are TRBV6-5 and TRBJ1-2, with D perhaps TRBD1 (5 bases). The germline V gene has CDR1 MNHEY and CDR2 SVGAGI. Trimming cost V 5 bases and J 4 bases, with 11 bases left between them. The CDR3 runs to 13 residues. The CDR3 here is CASSPVGTYGYTF. CDR3 DNA sequence: TGTGCCAGCAGTCCTGTCGGGACCTATGGCTACACCTTC.

The genes are TRBV7-9 and TRBJ2-4; tentatively, D is TRBD2 (6 bases). The germline gives CDR1 SEHNR, CDR2 FQNEAQ (reference sequence). This CDR3 has 17 amino acids. Trimming cost V 5 bases and J 3 bases, with 20 bases left between them. The CDR3 loop is CASSPTRWREVKNIQYF. The CDR3, as DNA: TGTGCCAGCAGCCCGACTAGGTGGCGGGAAGTCAAAAACATTCAGTACTTC. The full variable domain, with the rest looked up from reference TRBV7-9 and TRBJ2-4, is DTGVSQNPRHKITKRGQNVTFRCDPISEHNRLYWYRQTLGQGPEFLTYFQNEAQLEKSRLLSDRFSAERPKGSFSTLEIQRTEQGDSAMYLCASSPTRWREVKNIQYFGAGTRLSVL.

This clonotype showed up just a few times. The chain joins TRBV4-3 to TRBJ2-7, with D hard to call. The J call may be wrong; the DNA end is better matched by TRBJ2-1. The germline V gene encodes CDR1 LGHNA and CDR2 YSLEER. This CDR3 spans 17 amino acids. CDR3 nucleotide sequence: TGCGCCAGCAGCCGGCCTATGGATCGTGCCCAACGCAATGAGCAGTTCTTC. Translated, it gives CASSRPMDRAQRNEQFF.

This clonotype has only a few counts. The chain combines TRBV29-1 with TRBJ2-2; TRBD1 agrees at 8 bases. The CDR3 is 15 residues long. The V gene's germline CDR1 is SQVTM and CDR2 ANQGSEA. The V segment lost 4 bases and the J segment 4 bases; nucleotides outside the gene matches: 8. CDR3 sequence (DNA): TGCAGCGTTGCAGGTGGACAGGGAGGCACCGGGGAGCTGTTTTTT. Translating gives CSVAGGQGGTGELFF.

This clonotype was seen more than once but under ten times. The chain employs TRBV7-2 and TRBJ2-5, with D possibly matching TRBD1 (7 bases). This CDR3 has 15 amino acids. The V and J ends lost 5 bases and 9 bases respectively, with 22 bases between them. Germline CDR1 is SGHTA and CDR2 is FQGNSA. CDR3 nucleotide sequence: TGTGCCAGCAGCCCAAGACAGGGAGGAGGCGAGGCCCAGTACTTC. Translation: CASSPRQGGGEAQYF.

This clonotype was counted a few times. The genes are TRBV24-1 and TRBJ2-5; the match to TRBD2 covers 10 bases. Trimming at V came to 0 bases and at J to 13 bases, leaving 10 bases not matched to a gene. CDR1 is KGHDR, CDR2 SFDVKD, per germline. The CDR3 loop spans 15 amino acids. The CDR3: CATSDLPSGRPRWYF. The DNA of the CDR3 is TGTGCCACCAGTGATTTGCCTAGCGGGAGACCCAGATGGTACTTC.

This clonotype was counted many times. The chain has TRBV29-1 and TRBJ2-2; D remains ambiguous. The CDR3 loop spans 13 amino acids. CDR1 and CDR2 (germline): SQVTM, ANQGSEA. Trimming took off 0 bases at V and 5 bases at J, with 7 bases between the two ends. The CDR3 sequence is CSVEDRQTGELFF. CDR3 nucleotides: TGCAGCGTTGAAGATCGGCAGACCGGGGAGCTGTTTTTT.

The sample holds a few counts of this clonotype. CDR3 protein: CASTRTSLGETQYF. DNA for the CDR3: TGTGCCAGCACCCGAACCAGTCTAGGAGAGACCCAGTACTTC. The chain has TRBV28 and TRBJ2-5; D is undetermined. Germline CDR1 reads MDHEN; CDR2 reads SYDVKM. CDR3 size: 14 residues. Deletions cut 7 bases from V and 4 bases from J, with 16 bases between.

The V call is TRBV6-5, the J call TRBJ1-5; TRBD1 matches at 8 bases. CDR3 length: 15 residues. The germline V gene encodes CDR1 MNHEY and CDR2 SVGAGI. With V trimmed by 6 bases and J by 7 bases, 11 bases remained unmatched. The CDR3 sequence: CASRLEDRVGQPQHF. In DNA form, the CDR3 reads TGTGCCAGCAGACTCGAGGACAGGGTAGGACAGCCCCAGCATTTT.

This clonotype appeared many times. V is TRBV10-3 and J is TRBJ2-3; D unresolved. CDR3 length: 14 amino acids. Germline CDR1 reads ENHRY; CDR2 reads SYGVKD. The V and J ends lost 1 base and 2 bases respectively, with 7 bases between them. The CDR3 region is CAISELENTDTQYF. The CDR3 DNA reads as TGTGCCATCAGTGAGTTAGAAAACACAGATACGCAGTATTTT.

The genes are TRBV19 and TRBJ1-1; D is undetermined. The CDR3 spans 12 residues. The germline V gene encodes CDR1 LNHDA and CDR2 SQIVND (reference sequence). Trimming left V 8 bases short and J 10 bases short, with 17 bases between. CDR3 residues: CASLSLPSGAFF. CDR3 sequence (DNA): TGTGCCAGTCTTAGCTTGCCCTCGGGAGCTTTCTTT. Complete variable domain (other parts from reference TRBV19 and TRBJ1-1): DGGITQSPKYLFRKEGQNVTLSCEQNLNHDAMYWYRQDPGQGLRLIYYSQIVNDFQKGDIAEGYSVSREKKESFPLTVTSAQKNPTAFYLCASLSLPSGAFFGQGTRLTVV.

This clonotype showed up just a few times. The J gene is TRBJ2-5, the V gene TRBV10-3; TRBD2 matches 11 bases. Germline trimming cut 4 bases from V and 5 bases from J; bases unmatched to any gene: 12. Germline-derived CDR1 and CDR2 are ENHRY and SYGVKD. The CDR3 is 17 amino acids. CDR3 sequence (DNA): TGTGCCATCAGTGCGGCTAGCGGGAGGCGCAGTGAGGAGACCCAGTACTTC. It is translated as CAISAASGRRSEETQYF.

The table lists this clonotype with many counts. This chain joins TRBV24-1 and TRBJ2-5, with 7 bases matching TRBD1. The CDR3 contains 15 residues. Germline trimming cut 4 bases from V and 4 bases from J; bases unmatched to any gene: 8. Germline V gene sequence: CDR1 KGHDR, CDR2 SFDVKD. CDR3 sequence reads: CATSDKQGIGETQYF. CDR3 bases: TGTGCCACCAGTGACAAACAGGGGATTGGAGAGACCCAGTACTTC.

Note on this clonotype: One junction end disagrees with the germline gene, perhaps due to a read error. The V gene is TRBV28, the J gene TRBJ2-5, with 11 bases that match TRBD2. The CDR3 has 15 residues. Germline values: CDR1 MDHEN, CDR2 SYDVKM. The CDR3 DNA is TGTGCCAGCAGCCGCCGACTAGCGGGGCAAGGGACCCAGTACTTC. Translated, it gives CASSRRLAGQGTQYF.

This clonotype turned up a few times. The rearrangement links TRBV6-5 to TRBJ2-1, with D hard to call. The CDR3 consists of 14 residues. V shed 2 bases and J shed 9 bases, with 14 bases lying between them. The germline V gene has CDR1 MNHEY and CDR2 SVGAGI. The CDR3 nucleotides are TGTGCCAGCAGTTACCTCTGGGGTCACGGTGAGCAGTTCTTC. Translating it yields CASSYLWGHGEQFF.

The chain has TRBV6-2 or TRBV6-3 and TRBJ2-5; tentatively, D is TRBD2 (5 bases). From germline, CDR1 is MNHEY and CDR2 SVGEGT. The ends were cut back, 6 bases at V and 5 bases at J, with 19 bases in the middle. This CDR3 has 15 residues. CDR3 nucleotide sequence: TGTGCCAGCAGCGCCGCGGACTGGATTATGGAGACCCAGTACTTC. Translation gives CASSAADWIMETQYF.

The chain is built from TRBV29-1 and TRBJ2-2; a possible D gene is TRBD1 (5 bases). The CDR3 length is 15 residues. The germline V gene encodes CDR1 SQVTM and CDR2 ANQGSEA. V was pared by 6 bases and J by 5 bases, with 19 bases between. The CDR3, as DNA: TGCAGCGTCTCCACCGGAGAGACAGTTACCGGGGAGCTGTTTTTT. As protein: CSVSTGETVTGELFF.

A few counts support this clonotype. The rearrangement uses TRBV28 and TRBJ1-2, with TRBD1 identical over 7 bases. The trim removed 2 bases at V and 5 bases at J, leaving 8 bases unmatched. The CDR3 loop spans 15 amino acids. The germline gives CDR1 MDHEN, CDR2 SYDVKM. The CDR3 spells CASSLRVGQHYGYTF. The CDR3 DNA sequence: TGTGCCAGCAGTTTACGGGTGGGACAGCATTATGGCTACACCTTC.

The CDR3, as DNA: TGTGCCAGCAGCTTAGTTGTTCTACGCTCCTACGAGCAGTACTTC. Its protein product is CASSLVVLRSYEQYF. This chain joins TRBV11-2 and TRBJ2-7; D unresolved. Germline V gene lookup returns CDR1 SGHAT and CDR2 FQNNGV. The CDR3 totals 15 residues. The V and J ends lost 1 base and 0 bases respectively, with 10 bases between them.